Listed below are T cell receptor beta chains from one sample, sequenced in a study of blood T cells in healthy people across ages. TCRdb reprocessed the 5' RACE reads via MiXCR and lists one record per CDR3 protein. The table lists some 800,000 distinct CDR3 sequences, 20% to 30% of them singletons. This same sample was also taken into another study, of T cells of mothers and their children.

Material for sequencing was blood. The origin of the receptors is a boy aged 5-17 years in good health. Both conserved end residues are part of each CDR3. A D gene is named only where the DNA matches it firmly. Clone size is stated in some rows and not others, as once, few, many or a class when expanded.

d_gene: .; abundance: many; j_gene: TRBJ2-4; v_gene: TRBV7-9; CDR3nt: TGTGCCAGCAGCTTGCTTGGGGAGGAGGGAAACATTCAGTACTTC; CDR3aa: CASSLLGEEGNIQYF
d_gene: TRBD1; abundance: few; j_gene: TRBJ2-7; v_gene: TRBV20-1; CDR3nt: TGCAGTGCTAGCCCACCGGCGACAGGGTCCTACGAGCAGTACTTC; CDR3aa: CSASPPATGSYEQYF
d_gene: .; abundance: .; j_gene: TRBJ2-5; v_gene: TRBV11-2; CDR3nt: TGTGCCAGCAGCGAGAACGTAGGATTTATCGGGACCCAGTACTTC; CDR3aa: CASSENVGFIGTQYF
d_gene: .; abundance: .; j_gene: TRBJ2-2; v_gene: TRBV6-2/TRBV6-3; CDR3nt: TGTGCCAGCAGTTACTCGGCGGAGATGAACACCGGGGAGCTGTTTTTT; CDR3aa: CASSYSAEMNTGELFF
d_gene: .; abundance: few; j_gene: TRBJ2-7; v_gene: TRBV7-9; CDR3nt: TGTGCCAGCAGCACCTCGGTCGGGATGGCGGACTACTACGAGCAGTACTTC; CDR3aa: CASSTSVGMADYYEQYF
d_gene: .; abundance: .; j_gene: TRBJ1-2; v_gene: TRBV18; CDR3nt: TGTGCCAGCTCACCACCGTTGACGGGAACAGGTGGCTACACCTTC; CDR3aa: CASSPPLTGTGGYTF
d_gene: .; abundance: few; j_gene: TRBJ2-6; v_gene: TRBV4-3; CDR3nt: TGCGCCAGCAGCCAAGGGGACATCATCTCTGGGGCCAACGTCCTGACTTTC; CDR3aa: CASSQGDIISGANVLTF
d_gene: TRBD2; abundance: .; j_gene: TRBJ2-1; v_gene: TRBV7-2; CDR3nt: TGTGCCAGCAGCTTACGGGACTACTACAATGAGCAGTTCTTC; CDR3aa: CASSLRDYYNEQFF
d_gene: TRBD2; abundance: .; j_gene: TRBJ2-6; v_gene: TRBV4-3; CDR3nt: TGCGCCAGCAGCCAAGAGGGGGGGTTC; CDR3aa: CASSQEGGF
d_gene: TRBD1; abundance: .; j_gene: TRBJ2-6; v_gene: TRBV10-3; CDR3nt: TGTGCCGCGTCAGGGGGCTTCAGCTCTGGGGCCAACGTCCTGACTTTC; CDR3aa: CAASGGFSSGANVLTF
d_gene: TRBD2; abundance: .; j_gene: TRBJ2-1; v_gene: TRBV9; CDR3nt: TGTGCCAGCAGCGTGCTAGCGGGAGTGCCTGATGAGCAGTTCTTC; CDR3aa: CASSVLAGVPDEQFF
d_gene: TRBD1; abundance: .; j_gene: TRBJ1-5; v_gene: TRBV20-1; CDR3nt: TGCAGTGCTAAGCTCAGGGGGCCTGGTCAGCCCCAGCATTTT; CDR3aa: CSAKLRGPGQPQHF
d_gene: TRBD2; abundance: .; j_gene: TRBJ2-5; v_gene: TRBV15; CDR3nt: TGTGCCACCAGTGGCGGTCCGCCAGCGGGGAACCAAGAGACCCAGTACTTC; CDR3aa: CATSGGPPAGNQETQYF
d_gene: .; abundance: many; j_gene: TRBJ2-5; v_gene: TRBV29-1; CDR3nt: TGCAGCGTTGGGCAGGTTCAAGAGACCCAGTACTTC; CDR3aa: CSVGQVQETQYF
d_gene: .; abundance: once; j_gene: TRBJ2-2; v_gene: TRBV24-1; CDR3nt: TGTGCCACCAGTGATTTGCCTCGAGGGGAGCTGTTTTTT; CDR3aa: CATSDLPRGELFF
d_gene: .; abundance: .; j_gene: TRBJ2-1; v_gene: TRBV10-3; CDR3nt: TGTGCCATCAGTGAAAGGGCGGGCAGGGAATTTCTGAATGAGCAGTTCTTC; CDR3aa: CAISERAGREFLNEQFF
d_gene: .; abundance: .; j_gene: TRBJ2-4; v_gene: TRBV20-1; CDR3nt: TGCAGTGCTAGAGATCGACAGCAAGCCAAAAGCATTCAGTACTTC; CDR3aa: CSARDRQQAKSIQYF